This TCR beta chain originates from a study of blood T cell repertoires in COVID-19. Study information: Italy, Spain and the United States were the sources of the convalescent and acute COVID-19 samples. T cells, B-cell-depleted T cells, or PBMCs provided the cDNA or gDNA that served as material.

As originally analysed: Researchers report that nucleated cell counts were estimated from reference gene primer amplification. Only in-frame clones appear in the TCRdb table, and some are missing; sequencing was by immunoSEQ multiplex PCR. The V and J calls and clone size come from that table; D and trimming were worked out from the DNA. The repertoire consists of about 120,000 clones, with over 70% occurring once and the leading ten covering more than 25%. This clone appeared once. Germline trimming cut 5 bases from V and 0 bases from J; bases unmatched to any gene: 3. CDR3 length: 14 amino acids. Looked up from germline, CDR1 is MDHEN and CDR2 is SYDVKM.

The chain joins TRBV28 to TRBJ2-7, with 8 bases identical to TRBD1. Source material: peripheral blood. This sequence originates from a woman between 70 and 85 years old with acute or convalescent COVID-19. The CDR3 DNA sequence: TGTGCCAGCAGTGGGGACAGGCCCTCCTACGAGCAGTACTTC. Amino acids: CASSGDRPSYEQYF.